The 6 T cell receptor beta chains presented below share a single source sample, sequenced in a study of response to subunit inactivated influenza vaccine. Via MiXCR, TCRdb re-called the RT-PCR reads, giving one row per CDR3 protein. Of over 650,000 distinct CDR3 sequences in the sample, roughly 20% were seen once. The specimen comprised PBMCs from blood, sampled roughly 5 days after vaccination. These receptors were taken from a man aged 50 to 59 who received an inactivated influenza vaccine.

The rearrangement uses TRBV2 and TRBJ2-1, with 8 nucleotides matching TRBD1. Per the germline V gene, CDR1 is SNHLY and CDR2 is FYNNEI. CDR3 length equals 14 residues. Unmatched junction bases numbered 9, after V lost 5 bases and J lost 9 bases. In DNA form, the CDR3 reads TGTGCCAGCAGTTCCAGACAGGGGATGACTGAGCAGTTCTTC. It yields the protein CASSSRQGMTEQFF.

This clonotype was counted between two and nine times. V and J are TRBV4-1 and TRBJ2-7; D perhaps matches TRBD2 (5 bases). This CDR3 comprises 17 residues. Per the germline V gene, CDR1 is MGHRA and CDR2 is YSYEKL. With 0 bases removed from V and 1 base from J, the gap between germline ends came to 16 bases. In nucleotides, the CDR3 is TGCGCCAGCAGCCAAGATGTTGTAGGACTCCCTTCCTACGAGCAGTACTTC. Encoded protein: CASSQDVVGLPSYEQYF.

The J gene is TRBJ2-7, the V gene TRBV18; D perhaps matches TRBD2 (5 bases). The V gene lost 2 bases and the J gene lost 5 bases, with 10 bases spanning the gap. The germline gives CDR1 KGHSH, CDR2 LQKENI. The CDR3 has 13 amino acids. The chain's CDR3 is CASSPIASNEQYF. In DNA form, the CDR3 reads TGTGCCAGCTCACCAATTGCTAGCAACGAGCAGTACTTC. The whole variable domain, filled in from reference TRBV18 and TRBJ2-7, reads NAGVMQNPRHLVRRRGQEARLRCSPMKGHSHVYWYRQLPEEGLKFMVYLQKENIIDESGMPKERFSAEFPKEGPSILRIQQVVRGDSAAYFCASSPIASNEQYFGPGTRLTVT.

V and J are TRBV7-6 and TRBJ2-7, with TRBD2 identical over 11 bases. The length of the CDR3 is 18 residues. Germline lookup yields CDR1 SGHVS and CDR2 FNYEAQ. V lost 0 bases and J lost 1; bases outside the gene matches: 8. CDR3 coding DNA: TGTGCCAGCAGCTTAGCGGATGGTAGCGGGGGGGCGTCCTACGAGCAGTACTTC. This translates into CASSLADGSGGASYEQYF.

The chain links TRBV7-2 to TRBJ1-1; perhaps TRBD1 as D (6 bases). Germline V gene data show CDR1 as SGHTA and CDR2 as FQGNSA. V lost 1 base and J lost 1, with 16 bases in between. The CDR3 is 17 amino acids. CDR3 residues: CASSLGVGTTKNTEAFF. In nucleotides, the CDR3 is TGTGCCAGCAGCTTAGGAGTGGGGACAACTAAGAACACTGAAGCTTTCTTT.

This chain connects TRBV2 to TRBJ2-7, with 7 bases that match TRBD1. The length of the CDR3 is 16 residues. CDR1 SNHLY and CDR2 FYNNEI come from the germline V gene. The V segment lost 3 bases and the J segment 3 bases; nucleotides outside the gene matches: 11. The CDR3 loop reads CASSDHGARDSYEQYF. The DNA for the CDR3 is TGTGCCAGCAGTGATCACGGAGCCCGGGACAGCTACGAGCAGTACTTC.